The sequence of this TCR beta chain was determined in a study of blood T cells in healthy people across ages (dated by TCRdb to the mid-2010s). A note on the overall study: In model experiments, template switching captured roughly one uniquely barcoded TCR beta cDNA molecule for every two T cells. To track age-related changes in TCR beta repertoire diversity, the study relied on deep sequencing normalized with unique cDNA molecular identifiers. Four age groups were formed from the donors: young (average about 15 years), middle-aged (approximately 40), aged (about 62) and long-lived (approximately 80). To avoid experimental bias, donors of different ages were spread randomly across the sequencing lanes. Using the same blood draw, the study looked at two additional independent replicas of 1 million unique cDNA reads for two donors, one aged 18 to 30 and the other aged 80 or older. General conclusions and limits of the study: Compared with the aged group, more naive CD4+ T cells, fewer expanded clones and increased TCR diversity were shown by the long-lived group, suggesting age selection. Because profiling used bulk unsorted PBMCs, naive and antigen-experienced compartments could not be compared conclusively. There was a strong correlation between observed TCR beta diversity and the percentage of naive T cells measured by flow cytometry. Estimates of total diversity based on one million sequenced T cells were regarded as lower bounds and as underestimates. The CMV infection status of donors was not known, potentially confounding age-related changes in expanded clonotypes. Observed TCR beta diversity per million T cells fell roughly linearly with age, and a significant reduction was already apparent by age roughly 40.

The roughly 39 donors, aged about 6 to 95 years, were systemically healthy Caucasian individuals from Russia. Each donor gave around 9 milliliters of peripheral blood, collected into EDTA-treated Vacutainer tubes. Ficoll-Paque density-gradient centrifugation was used to isolate PBMCs, with at least 6.5 million obtained per sample. Trizol reagent was used to extract total RNA from PBMCs, with at least 6 micrograms per sample. Naive CD45RAhigh/CD27high T cell percentages were measured by flow cytometry on a PBMC aliquot from every donor. The library was prepared using 5' RACE. TCRdb lists the instrument as Illumina HiSeq 2500. A second about 7 to 12 cycle PCR used a sample-barcoded 5' primer and a J-beta primer mix. A template-switch 5' adaptor carrying 12 random nucleotides introduced a unique molecular identifier onto each TCR beta cDNA molecule. Each sample yielded at least 2.5 million CDR3-containing paired-end reads. All of the RNA was converted into first-strand cDNA using the Mint cDNA synthesis kit, with a TRBC-specific oligonucleotide serving as the primer. All cDNA was treated with uracil-DNA glycosylase and then went through a first 18-cycle PCR with the universal primers M1SS and BC2_uni_R. The study's processing was this. For normalization, 1 million high-quality reads were randomly selected from each sample, with every read carrying a distinct molecular identifier. Reads with shared molecular identifiers were discarded instead of being binned into consensus sequences. MiTCR, set to a Q25 quality threshold and the strictest error-elimination algorithm, was used for CDR3 identification, clonotype clustering and error correction. A nonparametric unseen species model using Euler transformation provided a lower-bound estimate of total TCR beta diversity. Using fastp trimming at Q25 and MiXCR clonotype assembly, TCRdb reanalyzed the public sequencing data and kept in-frame beta chains. All rows with the same CDR3 protein become a single entry with the most common DNA and genes. TCRdb's processing, not the authors', yielded these V and J calls. The sample includes 600,000 to 800,000 distinct CDR3 sequences, with 52% observed a single time. The leading ten clones occupy 13% of the sample.

At the junction V is shortened by 0 bases and J by 11 bases; bases outside the gene matches: 14. The CDR1 and CDR2 encoded by the germline V gene are LGHNA and YNFKEQ. There are 16 amino acids in the CDR3, from cysteine to phenylalanine inclusive. Here the CDR3 DNA is all that survives: 48 bases in frame from base 1. A note on this clonotype: Its antigen target is currently unknown. Base quality data are lacking; no much larger clone is found one base away.

The receptor's source is a woman older than 75 in good health. Input material: blood. The receptor chain draws on TRBV4-2 and TRBJ2-5; TRBD1 aligns with 8 central bases. The CDR3 in this case is CASSQDWGQEFYEQYF. The sequence in DNA is TGTGCCAGCAGCCAAGATTGGGGACAGGAGTTTTACGAACAGTACTTC.